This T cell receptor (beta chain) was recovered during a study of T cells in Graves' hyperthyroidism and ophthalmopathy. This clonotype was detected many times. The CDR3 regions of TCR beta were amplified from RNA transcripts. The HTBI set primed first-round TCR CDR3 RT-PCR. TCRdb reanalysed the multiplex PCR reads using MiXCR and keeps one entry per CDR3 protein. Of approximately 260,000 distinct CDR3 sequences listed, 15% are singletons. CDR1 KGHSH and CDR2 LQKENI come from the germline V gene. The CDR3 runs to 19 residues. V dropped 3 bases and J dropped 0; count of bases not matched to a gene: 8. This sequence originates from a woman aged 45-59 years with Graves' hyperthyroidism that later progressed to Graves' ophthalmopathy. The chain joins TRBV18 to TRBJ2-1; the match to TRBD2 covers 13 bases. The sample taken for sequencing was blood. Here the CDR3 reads CASSPGLAGQPSSYNEQFF. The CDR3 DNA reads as TGTGCCAGCTCACCGGGACTAGCGGGACAGCCGAGCTCCTACAATGAGCAGTTCTTC.